These T cell receptor beta chains were read from a single sample in a study of graft-versus-host responses after intestinal transplantation. This table comes from immunoSEQ multiplex PCR, and its TCRdb copy is limited to in-frame clones, with some not included. This sample has nearly 20,000 clones, with about 89% found just once. Sequences were derived from PBMCs, sampled more than 220 days after intestinal transplant. The origin of the receptors is a human patient who received an intestinal transplant, so some T cells may come from the graft donor. The CDR3 runs from the conserved cysteine through the conserved F or W. The order of the fields is J gene, V gene, CDR3 protein.

>TRBJ2-2|TRBV6-5
CASSPDDPGELFF
>TRBJ2-5|TRBV27
CASSPGARYLETQYF
>TRBJ2-1|TRBV27
CASSLSGADNEQFF
>TRBJ2-1|TRBV4-2
CASSQDSSGGANEQFF
>TRBJ2-3|TRBV21-1
CASSKGDSGGVTDTQYF
>TRBJ2-1|TRBV10-1
CASSDREHNEQFF
>TRBJ1-2|TRBV9
CASSVGAGGLNYGYTF
>TRBJ2-7|TRBV5-6
CASSFGTGIYEQYF
>TRBJ2-3|TRBV5-6
CASRHFSPGLANTDTQYF
>TRBJ1-1|TRBV7-9
CASRGEPGRLKGVATEAFF
>TRBJ2-2|TRBV10-3
CAISEGVEDTGELFF
>TRBJ2-1|TRBV7-6
CASSERSRDMGYNEQFF
>NA|TRBV10-3
CAISESGTGTYEQYF
>TRBJ2-3|TRBV4-1
CASSQGRSSTDTQYF
>TRBJ2-3|TRBV27
CASSFLSGVGTDTQYF
>TRBJ1-3|TRBV1
CTSSPGGFWGHSGNTIYF
>TRBJ1-5|TRBV4-1
CASSQGTGGNQPQHF
>TRBJ2-1|TRBV15
CATSTQGRIPVPTLVGEQFF
>TRBJ2-7|TRBV7-9
CASSSSSYEQYF
>TRBJ2-7|TRBV4-1
CASSPKTGASYEQYF
>TRBJ2-3|TRBV10-1
CASSESTLTDTQYF
>TRBJ2-3|TRBV5-1
CASSRSGAEGDTQYF
>TRBJ2-1|TRBV14
CASSSRQAGRYNEQFF
>TRBJ2-5|TRBV19
CASSRAYQETQYF
>TRBJ2-1|TRBV7-2
CASSPTSWPDEQFF
>TRBJ1-2|TRBV7-2
CASSRRTGGGNYGYTF
>TRBJ1-1|TRBV7-9
CASRDQGESEAFF
>TRBJ2-1|TRBV12-5
CASGLNPEDRGRNEQFF
>TRBJ2-1|TRBV5-1
CASSPVLAGGLNNEQFF
>TRBJ2-3|TRBV10-3
CAISELTDTQYF
>TRBJ1-4|TRBV6-1
CASSEGWGLGNPNEKLFF
>TRBJ1-2|TRBV25-1
CASSEQGLYGYTF
>TRBJ2-3|TRBV19
CASSLGGDTQYF
>TRBJ2-1|TRBV11-2
CASSLVRGGRREQFF
>TRBJ2-1|TRBV5-1
CASSLTGLAAYNEQFF
>TRBJ2-7|TRBV6-1
CASSGTGAGNVEQYF
>TRBJ2-1|TRBV7-8
CASSSPGGGYNEQFF
>TRBJ1-2|TRBV12-5
CASGGAGWMRLGTLGYTF
>TRBJ2-7|TRBV25-1
CASSDLDGYEQYF
>TRBJ2-1|TRBV15
CATSIGGADYNEQFF
>TRBJ1-6|TRBV5-5
CASSLGSSPLHF
>TRBJ2-5|TRBV2
CASSDLRGETQYF
>TRBJ2-7|TRBV6-1
CASSETGLSSYEQYF
>TRBJ2-2|TRBV4-1
CASSQVEGFTGELFF
>TRBJ2-2|TRBV18
CASSPPEGRGTGELFF
>TRBJ1-1|TRBV19
CASSVAGTLEAFF
>TRBJ2-3|TRBV5-1
CASSPRNSGLRTDTQYF
>TRBJ2-5|TRBV19
CASSRRLGQGGETQYF
>TRBJ2-2|TRBV5-1
CASSIGQGAGGELFF
>TRBJ1-1|TRBV5-8
CASSLVGTEAFF
>TRBJ2-3|TRBV11-2
CASSLGFSGGTDTQYF
>TRBJ1-4|TRBV7-9
CASSVTGTKSEKLFF
>TRBJ2-6|TRBV4-1
CASSQEEGDGANVLTF
>TRBJ1-1|TRBV13
CASSKDRNTEAFF
>TRBJ2-3|TRBV10-3
CAISELVAGGPDTQYF
>TRBJ1-5|TRBV10-3
CAISGNANQPQHF
>TRBJ1-5|TRBV18
CASSLRDSNQPQHF
>TRBJ2-5|TRBV10-1
CASSDPGGRETQYF